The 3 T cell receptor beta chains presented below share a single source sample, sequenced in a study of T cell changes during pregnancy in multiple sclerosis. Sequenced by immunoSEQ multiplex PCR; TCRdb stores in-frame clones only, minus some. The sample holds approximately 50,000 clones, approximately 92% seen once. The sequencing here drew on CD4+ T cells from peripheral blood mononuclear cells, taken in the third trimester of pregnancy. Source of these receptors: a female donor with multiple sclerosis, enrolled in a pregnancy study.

For the CDR3, the DNA is TGTGCCAGCAGTCTACCGAAATATGGCTACACCTTC. Translating gives CASSLPKYGYTF. V and J are TRBV28 and TRBJ1-2, with unresolved D. The CDR3 covers 12 residues. The germline CDR1 and CDR2 sequences are MDHEN and SYDVKM. Trimming cost V 5 bases and J 5 bases, with 9 bases left between them.

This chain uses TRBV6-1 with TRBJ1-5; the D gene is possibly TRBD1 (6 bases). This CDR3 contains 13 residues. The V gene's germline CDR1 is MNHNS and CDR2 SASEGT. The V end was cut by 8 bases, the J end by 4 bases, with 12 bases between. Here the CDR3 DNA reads TGTGCCAGCGGGTTAGACAGGAATCAGCCCCAGCATTTT. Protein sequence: CASGLDRNQPQHF.

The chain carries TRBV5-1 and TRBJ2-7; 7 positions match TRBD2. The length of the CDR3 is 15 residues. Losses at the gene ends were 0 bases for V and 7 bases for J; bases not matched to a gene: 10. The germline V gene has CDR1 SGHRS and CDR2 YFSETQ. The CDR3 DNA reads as TGCGCCAGCAGCTTGGGACACCGTGGGGGAGGGGAGCAGTACTTC. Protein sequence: CASSLGHRGGGEQYF.